Sequencing of this T cell receptor beta chain was carried out in a study of shared clonotypes between healthy human individuals. Study-wide background: For every donor, three CD4 naive, three CD4 memory, two CD8 naive and one CD8 memory plates were used.

TCRdb keeps only in-frame clones here, not all; method: immunoSEQ multiplex PCR. The sample has 780,000 or so clones; around 77% are singletons. Overall study findings and caveats: Sorted-subset samples were not fully sequenced, rarefaction indicated. Sampling covered nothing but blood. Tissue TCR repertoires likely differ from those found in blood.

Worth noting for this clone: Its matching antigen is unknown. A far larger clone is only one base removed, so a read error is likely. The sample carries other DNA sequences with the same CDR3.

The CDR3 is made up of 16 amino acids. Per germline, CDR1 SGHRS and CDR2 YFSETQ. This TCR came from a woman aged 25-40 years in good health. Sequencing was done on a sample of memory CD4+ T cells sorted from blood. Subset of the sample: CD45RA-negative fraction. The rearrangement joins TRBV5-1 to TRBJ1-3, with TRBD1 as a possible D gene (5 bases). CDR3 DNA sequence: TGCGCTAGCAGCCTCCTACAGGTTGGCTCTGGAAACACCATATATTTT. Translation: CASSLLQVGSGNTIYF.